The T cell receptor beta chain under discussion was sequenced for a study of blood T cells in healthy people across ages. Study-wide points: No one knew whether donors had CMV, which possibly confounded expanded clonotype changes.

This CDR3 is 14 amino acids long. CDR1 and CDR2 from the germline V gene are LNHNV and YYDKDF (reference sequence). Trimming pared 5 bases from V and 2 bases from J, leaving 11 bases between. A note on this clonotype: Its antigen is currently unknown.

Every sample gave at least 5 micrograms of total RNA when it was extracted. Using a J-beta primer mix together with a sample-barcoded 5' primer, a second PCR was run for roughly 6 to 12 cycles. TCRdb reanalysed the 5' RACE reads using MiXCR and keeps one entry per CDR3 protein. The table records about 1.4 million distinct CDR3 sequences, roughly 60% of them present only once. This clonotype was sampled from a man younger than 35 in good health. The material sequenced was blood. This rearrangement joins TRBV15 to TRBJ2-3; D might be TRBD2 (5 bases). CDR3 in amino acids: CATSSDSTTDTQYF. The CDR3, as DNA: TGTGCCACCAGCTCGGACTCTACCACAGATACGCAGTATTTT.